Listed here are 7 T cell receptor beta chains from one sample, sequenced in a study of vaccination and CD4 T cells after COVID-19. Their specific antigens are unknown. Treatment denoted: approximately nine-day PBMC culture with coronavirus spike peptide pools or control peptides (ViraFEST assay). Once obtained from cultured CD4+ T cells, the DNA was sequenced using the Oncomine TCR Beta short-read assay. TCRdb ran MiXCR on the PCR reads and lists one entry per CDR3 protein. The table includes roughly 3,200 distinct CDR3 sequences, around 81% detected once. The sample was CD4+ T cells from blood, cultured in vitro. All receptors derive from a human donor who had recovered from COVID-19.

By share, this clonotype counts as large. This chain connects TRBV6-4 to TRBJ1-6; D gene unclear. Germline-derived CDR1 and CDR2 are MRHNA and SNTAGT. The CDR3 sequence is 13 residues long. V lost 0 bases, J lost 10 bases, and 7 bases lay in between. CDR3 amino acids: CASSDSGGSPLHF. The CDR3 DNA reads TGTGCCAGCAGTGACTCGGGAGGGTCACCCCTCCACTTT.

This clonotype is large (0.1 to 1%). This chain joins TRBV7-8 and TRBJ2-1; a possible D gene is TRBD2 (5 bases). Germline CDR1 SGHVS, CDR2 FQNEAQ. CDR3 length: 14 residues. V dropped 8 bases and J dropped 15 bases, with 26 bases sitting between them. CDR3 residues: CASGEREESASRFF. The CDR3 nucleotides are TGTGCCAGCGGCGAACGGGAAGAATCGGCCTCCCGGTTCTTC.

V usage is TRBV7-2 and J usage is TRBJ2-5; D possibly corresponds to TRBD1 (6 bases). Germline CDR1 is SGHTA and CDR2 is FQGNSA. CDR3 length: 13 amino acids. V lost 2 bases and J lost 7, with 11 bases in between. CDR3 sequence (DNA): TGTGCCAGCAGCTTAAATACACAGGGGACCCAGTACTTC. Its protein product is CASSLNTQGTQYF.

The chain recombines TRBV20-1 with TRBJ1-2; a weak D match, TRBD1 (5 bases). This CDR3 contains 14 residues. The germline V gene encodes CDR1 DFQATT and CDR2 SNEGSKA (reference sequence). V was shortened by 0 bases and J by 0 bases, with 8 bases between the two germline ends. DNA for the CDR3: TGCAGTGCTAGAGATCCGGGGGCTAACTATGGCTACACCTTC. This codes for CSARDPGANYGYTF.

The chain carries TRBV20-1 and TRBJ1-3, with 7 bases matching TRBD1. Germline CDR1 reads DFQATT; CDR2 reads SNEGSKA (reference sequence). J lost 3 bases, V lost 6 bases, and 5 bases had no gene match. The CDR3 has 13 amino acids. The CDR3 loop reads CSAAGGRGNTIYF. In nucleotides, the CDR3 is TGCAGTGCCGCAGGGGGTCGTGGAAACACCATATATTTT.

The chain employs TRBV23-1 and TRBJ1-5; 7 bases match TRBD1. TRBV23-1 is an ORF, and what it does is uncertain. This CDR3 has 16 amino acids. The V and J ends lost 6 bases and 1 base, in that order; junction bases with no gene match: 9. CDR3 loop: CASRRKTGLSNQPQHF. DNA for the CDR3: TGCGCCAGCAGGCGAAAGACAGGGCTCAGCAATCAGCCCCAGCATTTT.

The chain couples TRBV6-2 or TRBV6-3 to TRBJ1-5, with TRBD1 matching over 8 bases. Germline assignment: CDR1 MNHEY and CDR2 SVGEGT. V shed 2 bases, J shed 5 bases, and the junction held 8 bases outside the gene matches. The CDR3 consists of 16 residues. The CDR3 region is CASSYAPGTGDQPQHF. CDR3 DNA: TGTGCCAGCAGTTACGCCCCCGGGACAGGTGATCAGCCCCAGCATTTT.